This T cell receptor (beta chain) was found in a study of brain T cells in children with intractable seizures. Study observations and caveats: Viral specificity was inferred only from CDR3 similarity; HCMV serostatus was unknown.

The data were produced by immunoSEQ multiplex PCR, yet TCRdb's version contains in-frame clones alone and is incomplete. This table holds about 340,000 clones, over 90% found once. There are 16 residues in the CDR3. Germline assignment: CDR1 SGHAT and CDR2 FQNNGV. The junction had 8 bases not matched to a gene; V was cut back by 4 bases and J by 2 bases. To note about this clone: What it binds is unknown.

Time point denoted: blood from clinic visit 5 months post-surgery; TSC patient then seizure free. The receptor was derived from a boy in the first two years of life with tuberous sclerosis and intractable seizures. Source: peripheral blood, taken 4 to 5 months after surgery. The gene calls are TRBV11-2 and TRBJ2-1, with TRBD2 matching 7 bases. CDR3 sequence reads: CASSSVKRDPYNEQFF. The DNA for the CDR3 is TGTGCCAGCAGCTCGGTCAAGCGGGACCCCTACAATGAGCAGTTCTTC.